The 17 T cell receptor beta chains in this list originate from one sample, sequenced in a study of T cells in narcolepsy. The repertoire was sequenced with immunoSEQ multiplex PCR; TCRdb's copy has only in-frame clones and lacks some. This sample has about 3,400 clones, with about 62% found just once. The sequencing sample was made of CD45RA- memory CD8+ T cells from PBMCs. The receptors here all came from a human donor with narcolepsy.

The count of this clone is one. J is TRBJ2-5 and V is TRBV7-6, with a weak D call TRBD1 (6 bases). The V gene lost 1 base and the J gene lost 11 bases, with 14 bases spanning the gap. CDR1 is SGHVS and CDR2 is FNYEAQ in the germline V gene. The CDR3 covers 13 residues. The CDR3 bases are TGTGCCAGCAGCTTAGAGAAGGGGGACAAGCAGTACTTC. Translated: CASSLEKGDKQYF.

V and J are TRBV11-2 and TRBJ2-7, with D unresolved. Trimming removed 6 bases from V and 1 base from J, with 7 bases in between. CDR1 is SGHAT and CDR2 is FQNNGV in the germline V gene. The CDR3 contains 12 residues. The CDR3 loop is CASSSISYEQYF. The CDR3 nucleotides read TGTGCCAGCAGTTCAATATCCTACGAGCAGTACTTC.

This chain uses TRBV28 with TRBJ1-1; D is possibly TRBD1 (6 bases). V was shortened by 0 bases and J by 5 bases, with 13 bases between the two germline ends. The CDR3 is 15 residues long. CDR1 MDHEN and CDR2 SYDVKM come from the germline V gene. The CDR3 sequence is CASSLWQGRGTEAFF. The CDR3 region has the DNA TGTGCCAGCAGTTTATGGCAGGGGCGGGGGACTGAAGCTTTCTTT.

V gene TRBV7-2 combines with J gene TRBJ2-7, with a tentative D call TRBD1 (6 bases). V lost 1 base and J 2 bases, leaving 12 bases between the germline ends. From germline, CDR1 is SGHTA and CDR2 FQGNSA. This CDR3 spans 15 amino acids. The CDR3 DNA is TGTGCCAGCAGCTTAGGACAGGAAAGAGCCTACGAGCAGTACTTC. Its translation is CASSLGQERAYEQYF.

This clone appeared a few times. This sequence joins TRBV9 and TRBJ2-4; 9 bases align to TRBD1. J lost 1 base, V lost 0 bases, and 2 bases had no gene match. Germline assignment: CDR1 SGDLS and CDR2 YYNGEE. CDR3 size: 16 residues. CDR3: CASSVAGTGAKNIQYF. In DNA form, the CDR3 reads TGTGCCAGCAGCGTAGCCGGGACAGGGGCCAAAAACATTCAGTACTTC.

This clone was picked up a small number of times. The chain employs TRBV4-3 and TRBJ1-1, with TRBD1 as a possible D gene (6 bases). The CDR3 loop spans 15 amino acids. Germline lookup yields CDR1 LGHNA and CDR2 YSLEER. Trimming cost V 0 bases and J 4 bases, with 12 bases left between them. CDR3 DNA sequence: TGCGCCAGCAGCCAAGATCGGCTAGGGGGCACTGAAGCTTTCTTT. It specifies CASSQDRLGGTEAFF.

This clone is labeled large. V and J are TRBV18 and TRBJ2-7; D may match TRBD1 or TRBD2 (6 bases each). With 6 bases removed from V and 5 bases from J, the gap between germline ends came to 14 bases. Germline CDR1 is KGHSH and CDR2 is LQKENI. CDR3 length equals 13 residues. The CDR3 nucleotides read TGTGCCAGCTCTGTCGGGGGCTACAACGAGCAGTACTTC. Protein: CASSVGGYNEQYF. Full variable domain (outside the CDR3, taken from reference TRBV18 and TRBJ2-7): NAGVMQNPRHLVRRRGQEARLRCSPMKGHSHVYWYRQLPEEGLKFMVYLQKENIIDESGMPKERFSAEFPKEGPSILRIQQVVRGDSAAYFCASSVGGYNEQYFGPGTRLTVT.

The chain recombines TRBV19 with TRBJ1-1; D is uncertain. V was pared by 3 bases and J by 2 bases, with 13 bases between. CDR1 and CDR2 (germline): LNHDA, SQIVND (reference sequence). CDR3 length: 15 amino acids. The CDR3 here is CASSIWQNINTEAFF. DNA for the CDR3: TGTGCCAGTAGTATCTGGCAGAATATTAACACTGAAGCTTTCTTT. Using reference TRBV19 and TRBJ1-1 for the parts outside the CDR3, the full variable domain is DGGITQSPKYLFRKEGQNVTLSCEQNLNHDAMYWYRQDPGQGLRLIYYSQIVNDFQKGDIAEGYSVSREKKESFPLTVTSAQKNPTAFYLCASSIWQNINTEAFFGQGTRLTVV.

The genes are TRBV4-1 and TRBJ1-1; D gene ambiguous. Per the germline V gene, CDR1 is MGHRA and CDR2 is YSYEKL. Trimming stripped 1 base from V and 2 bases from J, with 8 bases between. The CDR3 runs 14 residues. The CDR3 DNA follows: TGCGCCAGCAGCCAAGGCAAGGGTAACACTGAAGCTTTCTTT. It yields the protein CASSQGKGNTEAFF.

J is TRBJ2-1 and V is TRBV4-3, with unresolved D. CDR3 length: 13 residues. Germline lookup yields CDR1 LGHNA and CDR2 YSLEER. V shed 0 bases and J shed 12 bases, with 12 bases lying between them. CDR3 amino acids: CASSQDHGNVQFF. In DNA form, the CDR3 reads TGCGCCAGCAGCCAAGATCACGGTAACGTGCAGTTCTTC.

V usage is TRBV19 and J usage is TRBJ1-1; D is uncertain. This CDR3 contains 14 residues. V dropped 5 bases and J dropped 0 bases, with 10 bases sitting between them. Germline values: CDR1 LNHDA, CDR2 SQIVND (reference sequence). The CDR3 is CASSPGYMNTEAFF. In nucleotides, the CDR3 is TGTGCCAGTAGTCCCGGCTATATGAACACTGAAGCTTTCTTT.

This CDR3 reads CASSPTRGEQFF. As DNA, the CDR3 is TGTGCCAGCAGCCCCACCCGGGGTGAGCAGTTCTTC. The V and J genes are TRBV9 and TRBJ2-1, with a tentative D call TRBD2 (5 bases). V lost 4 bases, J lost 9 bases, and 11 bases lay in between. Germline CDR1 reads SGDLS; CDR2 reads YYNGEE. The CDR3 totals 12 residues.

The CDR3 sequence: CASRIQGTYNEQFF. The DNA of the CDR3 is TGTGCCAGCAGGATCCAGGGGACCTACAATGAGCAGTTCTTC. The J gene is TRBJ2-1, the V gene TRBV5-7, with D possibly being TRBD1 (6 bases). Being an ORF, TRBV5-7 has a function that is uncertain. The CDR3 contains 14 residues. The V end was cut by 5 bases, the J end by 2 bases, with 11 bases between.

This chain links TRBV27 with TRBJ2-2; D is undetermined. There are 16 residues in the CDR3. Germline loops: CDR1 MNHEY, CDR2 SMNVEV (reference sequence). The V end lost 0 bases, the J end lost 6 bases, and 14 bases lay between the germline ends. CDR3 DNA sequence: TGTGCCAGCAGTTTATCGAGGTCGCCAGGATCCGGGGAGCTGTTTTTT. Its translation: CASSLSRSPGSGELFF.

By sample fraction, this clone is large. The chain employs TRBV4-3 and TRBJ1-2; TRBD1 might be the D (6 bases). The CDR3 spans 15 residues. Trimming left V 4 bases short and J 3 bases short, with 15 bases between. The germline gives CDR1 LGHNA, CDR2 YSLEER. The CDR3 DNA reads as TGCGCCAGCAGCCCCTCCGAGGGGGGGGACTATGGCTACACCTTC. Protein: CASSPSEGGDYGYTF.

This clone rates as medium-sized. The chain combines TRBV4-3 with TRBJ1-1; D is ambiguous. The CDR3 contains 14 residues. Deletions cut 1 base from V and 5 bases from J, with 11 bases between. Per germline, CDR1 LGHNA and CDR2 YSLEER. CDR3 in DNA: TGCGCCAGCAGCCAAGGGTCACTAGGAACTGAAGCTTTCTTT. Translation gives CASSQGSLGTEAFF.

The chain uses TRBV5-8 and TRBJ1-1, with 9 bases identical to TRBD1. CDR1 and CDR2 (germline): SGHTS, YDEGEE. The V and J ends lost 0 bases and 5 bases, in that order; junction bases with no gene match: 5. CDR3 size: 15 residues. CDR3 sequence reads: CASSLVGQGRTEAFF. The CDR3 DNA sequence: TGTGCCAGCAGCTTGGTGGGACAGGGACGGACTGAAGCTTTCTTT.